Below, one T cell receptor beta chain is given with its context. This clonotype was seen at least ten times. The antigen this receptor binds is unknown. Per-base qualities were not stored, and no clone one base away is much larger. Found in a library prepared for alpha chains, this beta chain is an off-target read, and its abundance has little meaning. This record belongs to a study of spatial heterogeneity in lung cancer (dated by TCRdb to the late 2010s). For context, the study as a whole: Beta-chain transcripts were consistently detected in greater numbers than alpha-chain transcripts, which likely reflects a higher abundance of beta-chain transcripts. In non-small cell lung cancer, the study quantitatively compared TCR alpha and beta repertoires across several tumor regions, matched nontumor lung, and blood. TCR repertoire features were related to nonsynonymous mutation counts determined by whole-exome sequencing of tumor tissue. At surgery, both alpha and beta chains were TCR-sequenced in some 220 tumor regions, roughly 64 matched nontumor lung samples and over 50 PBMC samples. In the raw uncorrected reads, each unique combination of TCR and UMI appeared more than ten times on average. What the work shows at the level of the full study, not this receptor alone: Ubiquitous expanded tumor TCRs showed up in blood more often at tumor resection than at routine follow-up. Confirming at a functional level the hypothesis that regional TCRs recognize regional mutations was considered to require additional single-cell paired TCR alpha and beta sequencing.

The time point label corresponds to: sample taken at primary tumor resection. Whole RNA extracted from tumor and nontumor lung tissue, or from cryopreserved PBMC samples, was used for TCR sequencing without cell sorting. The donors were 60 to 80 patients from the lung TRACERx cohort who had early-stage, untreated non-small cell lung cancer. Only patients for whom sufficient RNA was available from at least two tumor regions were selected for TCR sequencing. The method was 5' RACE. Sequencing relied on a NextSeq 500. The TCR library protocol attached a unique molecular identifier to each TCR cDNA molecule to allow correction of PCR and sequencing errors. The paper's processing steps were these. TCR identification, UMI-based error correction and CDR3 extraction were performed with Decombinator tools. TCRs above a frequency of 2 per 1,000, corresponding to the top 1% of the tumor frequency distribution, were defined as expanded. Each repertoire was subsampled 100 times to 5,000 TCRs, after which Renyi diversity was computed with the R vegan package. To build CDR3 similarity networks, amino acid triplet string-kernel similarity was used, and CDR3s were connected when their pairwise similarity was above 0.82. The public reads were quality trimmed at Q25 with fastp and then assembled into clones with MiXCR by TCRdb, keeping productive beta chains. Each CDR3 protein gets just one entry, which takes the most common genes and DNA from the rows behind it. TCRdb, not the original authors, processed these V and J calls. This sample lists about 12,000 distinct CDR3 sequences; about 3.9% were detected once. Of the sample, around 45% is held by the ten largest clones.

The sample consisted of PBMCs, taken at surgery. The source of this sequence is a male donor with early-stage non-small cell lung cancer.

CDR3 protein: CASSFLAGGGGQETQYF. The DNA sequence is TGTGCCAGCAGTTTTTTGGCGGGAGGAGGGGGCCAAGAGACCCAGTACTTC. Here the chain combines TRBV28 and TRBJ2-5, with 8 middle bases fitting TRBD2. Its CDR3 holds 17 amino acids, cysteine through phenylalanine. Kept here is only the CDR3 DNA, which spans 51 bases and is read in frame from base 1. CDR1 and CDR2 are read off the germline V gene as MDHEN and SYDVKM. V loses 3 bases at its end and J loses 1 base; junction bases beyond the gene matches: 10.